The 21 T cell receptor beta chains presented below share a single source sample, sequenced in a study of response to subunit inactivated influenza vaccine. TCRdb passed the RT-PCR reads through MiXCR, listing each CDR3 protein once. The table records about 170,000 distinct CDR3 sequences, approximately 12% of them present only once. This sample was shared with a second study, whose subject was T cells expressing NK-cell markers. That paper notes: What made the TCR beta cDNA was 5'RACE template switching with UMIs.

Sequencing used CD8+ T cells sorted from PBMCs, obtained 11 to 12 days after vaccination. The receptors come from a man aged 50 to 60 who received an inactivated influenza vaccine.

This clonotype was counted a few times. The CDR3 DNA follows: TGTGCCAGCAGCTCTCGCGAATCGACAGTTTTAAGCACAGATACGCAGTATTTT. Its protein product is CASSSRESTVLSTDTQYF. The chain couples TRBV11-1 to TRBJ2-3, with a tentative D call TRBD1 (5 bases). CDR3 length: 18 residues. Trimming pared 4 bases from V and 0 bases from J, leaving 20 bases between. Looked up from germline, CDR1 is SGHAT and CDR2 is FQDESV (reference sequence).

Only a few counts were recorded for this clonotype. V usage is TRBV27 and J usage is TRBJ2-1, with a tentative D call TRBD2 (6 bases). CDR3 length equals 16 residues. Germline CDR1 and CDR2: MNHEY and SMNVEV (reference sequence). The V end was cut by 2 bases, the J end by 2 bases, with 13 bases between. CDR3 in amino acids: CASSLGWREPYNEQFF. DNA of the CDR3: TGTGCCAGCAGTTTAGGGTGGAGGGAACCCTACAATGAGCAGTTCTTC.

This clonotype occurred a few times. This chain uses TRBV6-5 with TRBJ2-2, with D uncertain. V lost 5 bases and J 9 bases, leaving 16 bases between the germline ends. This CDR3 has 14 amino acids. The germline CDR1 and CDR2 sequences are MNHEY and SVGAGI. The CDR3: CASSHTDVGRELFF. CDR3 in DNA: TGTGCCAGCAGTCACACAGATGTGGGGAGGGAGCTGTTTTTT.

As concerns this clonotype: A read error may produce the germline difference seen at one junction end. The chain is built from TRBV2 and TRBJ2-1; the D gene is possibly TRBD2 (6 bases). The V gene's germline CDR1 is SNHLY and CDR2 FYNNEI. The CDR3 loop spans 13 amino acids. CDR3 nucleotides: TGTGCCAGCAGCGACCCGGGACTGTTTTTAGGGCTCTTC. Translated: CASSDPGLFLGLF.

The chain links TRBV30 to TRBJ2-1, with 7 bases fitting TRBD2. V shed 1 base, J shed 8 bases, and the junction held 14 bases outside the gene matches. Germline assignment: CDR1 GTSNPN and CDR2 SVGIG (reference sequence). This CDR3 comprises 16 residues. The CDR3 coding sequence is TGTGCCTGGAGTGCCTTTAATAGGAATCTAGCGGATGAGCAGTTCTTC. Translated: CAWSAFNRNLADEQFF.

In DNA form, the CDR3 reads TGTGCCAGCAGTTACAATATGGGACAGGGGAACACCGGGGAGCTGTTTTTT. This sequence encodes CASSYNMGQGNTGELFF. The chain combines TRBV6-2 or TRBV6-3 with TRBJ2-2; 9 bases agree with TRBD1. J gave up 1 base and V 2 bases, and 5 bases lay outside the gene matches. CDR1 and CDR2 (germline): MNHEY, SVGEGT. This CDR3 spans 17 amino acids.

The chain is built from TRBV7-2 and TRBJ1-4, with unresolved D. The V and J ends lost 5 bases and 7 bases respectively, with 14 bases between them. Germline CDR1 and CDR2: SGHTA and FQGNSA. This CDR3 region has 14 residues. DNA of the CDR3: TGTGCCAGCAGCGCGGCGGGGTGGGGTGAAAAACTGTTTTTT. The encoded protein is CASSAAGWGEKLFF.

The chain carries TRBV7-9 and TRBJ2-7, with D perhaps matching TRBD1 (6 bases). CDR1 and CDR2 from the germline V gene are SEHNR and FQNEAQ (reference sequence). The CDR3 contains 14 residues. V gave up 0 bases and J gave up 5 bases, with 11 bases separating them. The CDR3 loop reads CASSLAPDRHEQYF. DNA for the CDR3: TGTGCCAGCAGCTTAGCGCCTGACAGGCACGAGCAGTACTTC.

The chain carries TRBV3-1 and TRBJ1-1; 9 bases line up with TRBD1. The CDR3 is 16 amino acids. Per germline, CDR1 LGHDT and CDR2 YNNKEL (reference sequence). V was pared by 4 bases and J by 0 bases, with 6 bases of the junction left unmatched. CDR3 DNA sequence: TGTGCCAGCAGCCTGGACAGGGGAAAGATGAACACTGAAGCTTTCTTT. As protein: CASSLDRGKMNTEAFF.

This clonotype was detected many times. The rearrangement links TRBV27 to TRBJ2-7; TRBD2 agrees at 8 bases. The CDR3 contains 13 residues. With 2 bases clipped from V and 4 bases from J, the junction kept 1 base outside the gene matches. Germline CDR1 and CDR2: MNHEY and SMNVEV (reference sequence). The CDR3 DNA follows: TGTGCCAGCAGTTTAACTAGCGGATACGAGCAGTACTTC. Its protein product is CASSLTSGYEQYF.

This clonotype was seen only a few times. This chain connects TRBV9 to TRBJ2-6; 9 bases line up with TRBD1. J gave up 2 bases and V 3 bases, and 12 bases lay outside the gene matches. Germline V gene data show CDR1 as SGDLS and CDR2 as YYNGEE. This CDR3 region has 19 residues. The CDR3 reads CASSGGKGQGRAGANVLTF. Written as DNA, the CDR3 is TGTGCCAGCAGCGGTGGTAAGGGACAGGGAAGGGCTGGGGCCAACGTCCTGACTTTC.

This clonotype was counted only a few times. The V gene is TRBV19, the J gene TRBJ2-5; 7 nucleotides line up with TRBD2. This CDR3 spans 15 amino acids. The germline CDR1 and CDR2 sequences are LNHDA and SQIVND (reference sequence). The V and J ends lost 3 bases and 5 bases, in that order; junction bases with no gene match: 9. In DNA, the CDR3 is TGTGCCAGTAGTATTGGGCTAGCGGACGGGGAGACCCAGTACTTC. Its translation is CASSIGLADGETQYF.

The chain is built from TRBV28 and TRBJ2-1; TRBD2 agrees at 14 bases. The CDR3 extends over 16 amino acids. CDR1 is MDHEN and CDR2 is SYDVKM in the germline V gene. V was clipped by 3 bases and J by 6 bases; unmatched bases: 4. CDR3 loop: CASSFSGTSGSNEQFF. The CDR3 DNA follows: TGTGCCAGCAGTTTTAGCGGGACTAGCGGGAGCAATGAGCAGTTCTTC.

This clonotype has a handful of counts. The genes are TRBV10-2 and TRBJ2-2; TRBD2 matches at 10 bases. With V trimmed by 10 bases and J by 6 bases, 5 bases remained unmatched. The germline V gene has CDR1 WSHSY and CDR2 SAAADI. The CDR3 contains 13 residues. DNA of the CDR3: TGCGCCATCGAAGCGGGAGGGCCCGGGGAGCTGTTTTTT. It codes for CAIEAGGPGELFF.

This chain uses TRBV12-3 or TRBV12-4 with TRBJ1-6, with D possibly matching TRBD1 (5 bases). The V gene lost 5 bases and the J gene lost 10 bases, with 24 bases spanning the gap. This CDR3 is 17 amino acids long. The CDR3 is CASSERTGRQVRSPLHF. CDR3 sequence (DNA): TGTGCCAGCAGTGAACGGACGGGACGGCAAGTACGATCACCCCTCCACTTT.

This clonotype appeared a few times. The gene calls are TRBV4-1 and TRBJ2-1; 9 nucleotides align to TRBD2. Germline CDR1 reads MGHRA; CDR2 reads YSYEKL. Trimming removed 0 bases from V and 7 bases from J; junction bases left unmatched: 4. This CDR3 has 15 residues. CDR3 DNA: TGCGCCAGCAGCCAAGAGTGGGGACTAGCAAATGAGCAGTTCTTC. As protein: CASSQEWGLANEQFF.

This clonotype was counted only a few times. The J gene is TRBJ2-7, the V gene TRBV10-3; D gene ambiguous. This CDR3 has 15 residues. Germline-derived CDR1 and CDR2 are ENHRY and SYGVKD. V lost 3 bases and J lost 2, with 14 bases in between. The CDR3: CAISDGLGQTYEQYF. CDR3 DNA: TGTGCCATCAGTGACGGCCTAGGCCAGACCTACGAGCAGTACTTC.

V is TRBV4-3 and J is TRBJ2-2; 7 bases fit TRBD1. V was clipped by 3 bases and J by 3 bases; unmatched bases: 10. CDR3 length equals 17 residues. CDR1 is LGHNA and CDR2 is YSLEER in the germline V gene. CDR3 sequence (DNA): TGCGCCAGCAGCCAGGAGAGTAGGACAGGCGACACCGGGGAGCTGTTTTTT. Encoded protein: CASSQESRTGDTGELFF.

The chain couples TRBV9 to TRBJ2-7; 8 bases are shared with TRBD2. With 4 bases clipped from V and 1 base from J, the junction kept 7 bases outside the gene matches. CDR3 length: 15 amino acids. Germline CDR1 SGDLS, CDR2 YYNGEE. The CDR3 reads CASSPPGGLSYEQYF. CDR3 coding DNA: TGTGCCAGCAGCCCACCGGGAGGGTTATCCTACGAGCAGTACTTC.

The V and J genes are TRBV29-1 and TRBJ2-7; TRBD2 agrees at 12 bases. CDR3 length: 11 amino acids. From germline, CDR1 is SQVTM and CDR2 ANQGSEA. The trim removed 4 bases at V and 11 bases at J, leaving 3 bases unmatched. Written as DNA, the CDR3 is TGCAGCGTTGCTAGCGGGGGGGATAAGTACTTC. This translates into CSVASGGDKYF.

V usage is TRBV6-2 or TRBV6-3 and J usage is TRBJ2-2; D is possibly TRBD2 (5 bases). Germline V gene sequence: CDR1 MNHEY, CDR2 SVGEGT. This CDR3 region has 17 residues. The V gene lost 4 bases and the J gene lost 0 bases, with 15 bases spanning the gap. The CDR3 sequence is CASSLVERTSNTGELFF. CDR3 sequence (DNA): TGTGCCAGCAGTTTGGTGGAGCGGACCTCGAACACCGGGGAGCTGTTTTTT.